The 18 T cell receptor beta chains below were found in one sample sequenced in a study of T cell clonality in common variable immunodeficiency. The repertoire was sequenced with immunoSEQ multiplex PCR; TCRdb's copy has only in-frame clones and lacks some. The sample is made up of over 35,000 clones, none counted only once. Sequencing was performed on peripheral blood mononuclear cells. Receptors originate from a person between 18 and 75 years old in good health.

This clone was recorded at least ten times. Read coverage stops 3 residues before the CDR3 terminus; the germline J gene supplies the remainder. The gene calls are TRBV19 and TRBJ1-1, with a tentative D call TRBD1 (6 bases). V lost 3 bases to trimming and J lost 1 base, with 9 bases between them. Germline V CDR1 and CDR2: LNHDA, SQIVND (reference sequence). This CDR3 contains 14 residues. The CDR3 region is CASSIQGSNTEAFF. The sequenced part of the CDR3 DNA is TGTGCCAGTAGTATCCAGGGGTCGAACACTGAA.

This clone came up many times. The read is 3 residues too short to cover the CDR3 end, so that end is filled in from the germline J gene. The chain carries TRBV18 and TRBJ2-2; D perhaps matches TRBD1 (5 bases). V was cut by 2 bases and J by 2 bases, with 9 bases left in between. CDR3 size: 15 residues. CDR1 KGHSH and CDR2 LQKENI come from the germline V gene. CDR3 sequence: CASSPEGVNTGELFF. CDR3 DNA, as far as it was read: TGTGCCAGCTCACCAGAAGGGGTAAACACCGGGGAG. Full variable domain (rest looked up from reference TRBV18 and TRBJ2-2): NAGVMQNPRHLVRRRGQEARLRCSPMKGHSHVYWYRQLPEEGLKFMVYLQKENIIDESGMPKERFSAEFPKEGPSILRIQQVVRGDSAAYFCASSPEGVNTGELFFGEGSRLTVL.

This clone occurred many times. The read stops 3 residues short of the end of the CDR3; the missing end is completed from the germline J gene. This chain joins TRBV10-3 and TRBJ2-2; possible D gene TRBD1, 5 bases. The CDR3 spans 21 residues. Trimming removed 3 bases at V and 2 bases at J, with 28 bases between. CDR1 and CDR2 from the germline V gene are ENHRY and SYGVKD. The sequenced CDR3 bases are TGTGCCATCAGTGATTCCCTGACAGCCTTGAAAACTAAAATAAACACCGGGGAG. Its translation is CAISDSLTALKTKINTGE. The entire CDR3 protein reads CAISDSLTALKTKINTGELFF.

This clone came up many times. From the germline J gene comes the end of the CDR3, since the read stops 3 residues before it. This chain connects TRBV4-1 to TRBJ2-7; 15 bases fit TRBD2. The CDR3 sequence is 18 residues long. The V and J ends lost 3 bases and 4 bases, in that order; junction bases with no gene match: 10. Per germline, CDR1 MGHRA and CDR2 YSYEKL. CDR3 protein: CASSQGTSGRFGLYEQYF. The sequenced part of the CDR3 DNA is TGCGCCAGCAGCCAGGGGACTAGCGGGAGGTTTGGGCTATACGAG.

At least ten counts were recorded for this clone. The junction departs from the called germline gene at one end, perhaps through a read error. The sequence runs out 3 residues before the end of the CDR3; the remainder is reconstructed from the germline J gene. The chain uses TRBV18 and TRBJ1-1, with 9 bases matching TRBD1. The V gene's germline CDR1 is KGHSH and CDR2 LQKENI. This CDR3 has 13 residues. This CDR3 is CASSPQGATEAFF. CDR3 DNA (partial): TGTGCCAGCTCTCCACAGGGGGCCACTGAA.

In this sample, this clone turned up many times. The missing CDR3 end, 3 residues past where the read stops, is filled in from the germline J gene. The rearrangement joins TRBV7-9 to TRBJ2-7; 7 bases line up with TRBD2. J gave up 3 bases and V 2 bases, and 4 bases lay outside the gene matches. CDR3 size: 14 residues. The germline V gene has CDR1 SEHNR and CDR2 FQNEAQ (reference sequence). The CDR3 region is CASSLLRGNYEQYF. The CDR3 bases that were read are TGTGCCAGCAGCTTATTGCGGGGGAACTACGAG. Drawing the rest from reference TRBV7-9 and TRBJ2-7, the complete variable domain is DTGVSQNPRHKITKRGQNVTFRCDPISEHNRLYWYRQTLGQGPEFLTYFQNEAQLEKSRLLSDRFSAERPKGSFSTLEIQRTEQGDSAMYLCASSLLRGNYEQYFGPGTRLTVT.

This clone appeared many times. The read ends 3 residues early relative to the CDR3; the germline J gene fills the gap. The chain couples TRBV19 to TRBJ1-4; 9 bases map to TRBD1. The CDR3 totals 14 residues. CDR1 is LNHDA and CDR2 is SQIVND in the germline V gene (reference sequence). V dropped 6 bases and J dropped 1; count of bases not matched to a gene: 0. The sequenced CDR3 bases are TGTGCCAGTAGGGACAGGGGAACTAATGAAAAA. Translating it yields CASRDRGTNEK. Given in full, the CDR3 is CASRDRGTNEKLFF.

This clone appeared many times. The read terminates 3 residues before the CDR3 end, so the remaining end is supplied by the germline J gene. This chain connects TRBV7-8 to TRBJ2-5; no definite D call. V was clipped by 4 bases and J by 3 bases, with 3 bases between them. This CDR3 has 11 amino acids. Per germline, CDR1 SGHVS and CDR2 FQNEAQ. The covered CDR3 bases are TGTGCCAGCAGCTCAAAAGAGACC. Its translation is CASSSKET. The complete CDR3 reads CASSSKETQYF.

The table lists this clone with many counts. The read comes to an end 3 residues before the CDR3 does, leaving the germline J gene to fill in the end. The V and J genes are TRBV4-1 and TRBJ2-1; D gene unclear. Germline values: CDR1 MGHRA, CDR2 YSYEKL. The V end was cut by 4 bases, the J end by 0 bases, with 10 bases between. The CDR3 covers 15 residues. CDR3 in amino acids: CASSLRDSSYNEQFF. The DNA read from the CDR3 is TGCGCCAGCAGCCTCCGTGACTCCTCCTACAATGAG.

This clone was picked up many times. The DNA read from the CDR3 is TGTGCCACCAGTGATCCTCGGGACAGGGGGTTCACAGATACG. The encoded protein is CATSDPRDRGFTDT. The CDR3 reads in full as CATSDPRDRGFTDTQYF. V is TRBV24-1 and J is TRBJ2-3, with TRBD1 identical over 11 bases. The read falls 3 residues short of the CDR3 end, and the missing part is taken from the germline J gene. V dropped 3 bases and J dropped 2; count of bases not matched to a gene: 6. Germline loops: CDR1 KGHDR, CDR2 SFDVKD. There are 17 residues in the CDR3.

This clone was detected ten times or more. The CDR3 loop is CASSQRGGSYEQYF. The CDR3 DNA, read in part, is TGTGCCAGCAGCCAGCGGGGGGGCTCCTACGAG. The rearrangement links TRBV4-2 to TRBJ2-7, with 9 bases matching TRBD2. The CDR3 extends 3 residues past the end of the read, so its final part is completed from the germline J gene. The CDR3 is 14 amino acids. V was pared by 3 bases and J by 0 bases, with 0 bases of the junction left unmatched. Germline-derived CDR1 and CDR2 are LGHNA and YNFKEQ.

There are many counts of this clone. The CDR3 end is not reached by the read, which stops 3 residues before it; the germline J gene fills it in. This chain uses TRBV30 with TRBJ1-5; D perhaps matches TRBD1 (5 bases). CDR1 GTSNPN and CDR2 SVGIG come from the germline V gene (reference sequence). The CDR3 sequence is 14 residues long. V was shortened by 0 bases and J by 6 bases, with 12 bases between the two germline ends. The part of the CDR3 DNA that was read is TGTGCCTGGAGTGTATTCGGGGGGATTCAGCCC. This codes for CAWSVFGGIQP. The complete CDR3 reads CAWSVFGGIQPQHF.

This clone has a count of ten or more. The CDR3 is CASSLGQYNEQFF. CDR3 DNA (partial): TGCGCCAGCAGCTTGGGGCAGTACAATGAG. The genes are TRBV5-1 and TRBJ2-1; D not resolved. The read ends 3 residues shy of where the CDR3 ends; the end is completed using the germline J gene. The CDR3 is made up of 13 amino acids. V was trimmed by 0 bases and J by 4 bases, leaving 5 bases between them. Germline loops: CDR1 SGHRS, CDR2 YFSETQ.

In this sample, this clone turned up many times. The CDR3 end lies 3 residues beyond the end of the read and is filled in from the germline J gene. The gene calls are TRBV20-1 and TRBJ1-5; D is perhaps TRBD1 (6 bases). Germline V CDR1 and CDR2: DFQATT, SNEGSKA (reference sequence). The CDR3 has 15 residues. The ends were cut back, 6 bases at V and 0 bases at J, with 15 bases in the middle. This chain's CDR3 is CSADEGQYSNQPQHF. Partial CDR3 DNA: TGCAGTGCCGATGAGGGACAATATAGCAATCAGCCC.

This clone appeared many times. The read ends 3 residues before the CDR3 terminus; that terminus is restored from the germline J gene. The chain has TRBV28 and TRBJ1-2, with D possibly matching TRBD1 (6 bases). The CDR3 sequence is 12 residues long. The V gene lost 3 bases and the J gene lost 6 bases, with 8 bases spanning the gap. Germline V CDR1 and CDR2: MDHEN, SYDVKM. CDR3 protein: CASSLSGDGYTF. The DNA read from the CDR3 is TGTGCCAGCAGTTTGTCAGGGGATGGC.

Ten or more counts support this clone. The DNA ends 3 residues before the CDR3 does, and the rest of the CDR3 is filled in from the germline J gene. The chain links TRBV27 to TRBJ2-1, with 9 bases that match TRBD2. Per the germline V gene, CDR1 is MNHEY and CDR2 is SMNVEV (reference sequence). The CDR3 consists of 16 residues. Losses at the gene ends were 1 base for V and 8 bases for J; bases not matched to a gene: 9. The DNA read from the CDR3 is TGTGCCAGCAGTTTATTCGCGGGAGGGCCCTCAGATGAG. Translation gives CASSLFAGGPSDE. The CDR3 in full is CASSLFAGGPSDEQFF.

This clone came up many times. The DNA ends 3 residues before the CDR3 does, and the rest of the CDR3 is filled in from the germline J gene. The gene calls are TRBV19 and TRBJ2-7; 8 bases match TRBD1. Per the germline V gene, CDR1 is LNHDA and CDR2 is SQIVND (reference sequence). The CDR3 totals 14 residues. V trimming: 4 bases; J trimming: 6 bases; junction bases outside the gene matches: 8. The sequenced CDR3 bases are TGTGCCAGTAGTAACCGGGACAGGAGTCTCGAG. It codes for CASSNRDRSLE. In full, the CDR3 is CASSNRDRSLEQYF.

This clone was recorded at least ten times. CDR3: CASSQEWTSGGAYEQYF. The covered CDR3 bases are TGCGCCAGCAGCCAAGAGTGGACTAGCGGGGGGGCCTACGAG. This chain uses TRBV4-1 with TRBJ2-7; 15 bases match TRBD2. The CDR3 end lies 3 residues beyond the end of the read and is filled in from the germline J gene. Germline CDR1 is MGHRA and CDR2 is YSYEKL. V was clipped by 0 bases and J by 2 bases; unmatched bases: 2. The CDR3 spans 17 residues.